Here is one T cell receptor (beta chain) with its context. The antigen this receptor binds is unknown. No base quality information exists; no much larger clone differs at one position. Counted from cysteine to phenylalanine, this CDR3 has 15 amino acids. Only the CDR3 DNA stays, 45 bases, in frame from base 1. The germline V and J ends show losses of 5 bases and 6 bases respectively, and no gene match explains 12 bases of the junction. CDR1 SGHVS and CDR2 FNYEAQ are derived from the germline V gene. This sample is drawn from a study of T-cell memory formation after mild COVID-19 (dated by TCRdb to the early 2020s). Study-wide context: Most TCR sequence clusters were specific to one of the two donors. The cohort was made up of two young adult volunteers, one female and one male, who were previously healthy. In a couple of donors, T-cell clones that expanded and contracted after mild COVID-19 were followed by sequencing TCRalpha and TCRbeta repertoires longitudinally. General findings and caveats noted by the study authors: The detection of some responding clones in pre-infection memory suggests that pre-existing cross-reactive memory T cells joined the SARS-CoV-2 response. Only a couple of mild cases were covered by the study, and larger cohorts that include severe cases with pre-infection samples were considered necessary. SARS-CoV-2 specificity of the second-wave clones peaking on day 37 was not confirmed. Contracting CD4+ clones were found mainly in CM and EM memory subsets, while CD8+ clones were enriched in EMRA. Balanced CD4/CD8 phenotypes were observed for clones contracting from day 15 to 85, whereas a bias towards CD4+ was observed for a second wave of clones expanding from day 15 to 37.

Sequencing relied on an Illumina NovaSeq 6000. Using 5'RACE with constant-segment primers, TCRalpha and TCRbeta cDNA libraries were constructed, with sample barcodes and unique molecular identifiers added in the process. Trizol reagent was used to extract RNA from every sample. Library amplification was performed in two PCR steps, and a second sample barcode and Illumina TruSeq adapters were introduced in the second step. Sequencing of the libraries was done on an Illumina NovaSeq, producing 2 x 150 bp paired-end reads. The original methods were these. The reads were demultiplexed and collapsed into UMI-guided consensus sequences using migec v1.2.7. With mixcr v2.1.11, UMI consensuses were aligned to TRA and TRB V and J templates and assembled into clonotypes. Clonotypes were classified as expanded or contracted when called significant by both edgeR and NoisET, with noise models trained on biological replicates. For edgeR calls, the cutoffs were a false discovery rate-adjusted p below 0.01 and a log2 fold-change threshold of 1. PCA with hierarchical clustering of max-normalized trajectories of the 1000 most abundant clonotypes was used as exploratory dynamics analysis. Separately sequenced CD4+ and CD8+ repertoires were used to assign a CD4 or CD8 phenotype to each responding clone. The public reads were reprocessed in TCRdb via fastp at Q25 and MiXCR, keeping in-frame beta chains. Merged by CDR3 protein, the rows form single entries marked with the most common genes and DNA. These V and J calls derive from TCRdb rather than the authors' analysis. This sample lists roughly 150,000 distinct CDR3 sequences; about 14% were detected once. The ten most abundant clones make up roughly 13% of the sample.

Ficoll-Paque density gradient centrifugation was used to isolate PBMCs. The source material was PBMCs or a T cell subset sorted from them (not recorded which). This receptor was taken from an adult woman who had mild COVID-19 (a few samples of this study predate the infection). The sample titles of this study are shuffled in the database, so cell type and time point are left out; the donor was told from shared clones. The chain employs TRBV7-6 and TRBJ2-7; TRBD2 lines up with 8 middle nucleotides. The CDR3 amino acid sequence is: CASSPLGGAFLEQYF. The nucleotide sequence reads TGTGCCAGCAGCCCACTCGGGGGGGCCTTCCTCGAGCAGTACTTC. The reference TRBV7-6 and TRBJ2-7 proteins fill in what lies around the CDR3, so the full variable domain reads GAGVSQSPRYKVTKRGQDVALRCDPISGHVSLYWYRQALGQGPEFLTYFNYEAQQDKSGLPNDRFSAERPEGSISTLTIQRTEQRDSAMYRCASSPLGGAFLEQYFGPGTRLTVT.